The subject of this entry is one T cell receptor beta chain. Its antigen is undetermined. Read data end 3 residues before the CDR3 end; the end is taken from the germline J gene. The sample belongs to a study of Tregs in tolerant kidney transplant recipients. Study details: Related graft donors supplied nonmyeloablative bone marrow transplants, and mixed chimerism was transient.

Thawed PBMCs were FACS-sorted into unstimulated CD4+CD25+CD127- regulatory T cells, CD4+CD25- non-regulatory cells, CD4 and CD8 cells. General observations from the study: Biological reproducibility was not directly addressed in this study. Donor-specific Treg expansion exceeded global Treg expansion in tolerant patients, suggesting antigen drive.

There are 13 residues in the CDR3. J gave up 6 bases and V 2 bases, and 4 bases lay outside the gene matches. Germline V gene data show CDR1 as KGHSH and CDR2 as LQKENI. The data were produced by immunoSEQ multiplex PCR, yet TCRdb's version contains in-frame clones alone and is incomplete. This sample's table has roughly 48,000 clones. The sample here was CD4+ T cells from blood, taken before the transplant. The J gene is TRBJ2-7, the V gene TRBV18, with 7 nucleotides matching TRBD2. This TCR derives from a human donor who received a combined kidney and bone marrow transplant. The CDR3 here is CASSPRTSAEQYF. The DNA read from the CDR3 is TGTGCCAGCTCACCAAGGACTAGTGCCGAG.